This record covers a single T cell receptor beta chain. Its antigen is currently not known. No base quality information exists; no much larger clone differs at one position. These data belong to a study of blood T cell repertoires in COVID-19 (TCRdb year 2020). Background for the entire study: Samples from collaborators originated in the United States, Italy and Spain and spanned both the acute and convalescent phases of COVID-19. Samples were obtained from the ongoing ImmuneRACE study (first 160 participants) and from about 1,300 subjects provided by 6 global collaborators. The repertoires were released in a freely available public database intended as a resource for research on the immune response to SARS-CoV-2. The prospective study material was composed of cDNA or gDNA derived from T cells, B-cell-depleted T cells, or PBMCs. The dataset comprised deeply sampled blood TCRbeta repertoires from subjects exposed to, actively infected with, or recovered from COVID-19. A de-identified subject ID, COVID-19 status, age in years and sex were almost always included in the sample metadata. Where HLA class I and class II types were available, the types were taken from metadata supplied by the sample provider, not from assay-based typing.

V sheds 3 bases and J sheds 0 bases, leaving 15 bases between their ends. Via the germline V gene (reference sequence), CDR1 is MNHEY and CDR2 SMNVEV. The CDR3 measures 16 amino acids from cysteine to phenylalanine. The sequence is cut down to CDR3 DNA, 48 bases in frame from base 1. Study-wide conclusions, independent of this receptor: The amount of clinical and demographic metadata varied by source and participant and was provided uncurated.

Whole blood was collected in K2EDTA tubes by collaborating institutions according to the institutions' own protocols. For TCRbeta analysis, collaborators shipped samples as frozen whole blood, isolated PBMCs, or DNA extracted from either of those sample types. TCRbeta CDR3 regions were amplified from genomic DNA using the immunoSEQ Assay, a bias-controlled multiplex PCR. The paper's processing steps were these. The number of nucleated cells in each sample was estimated from the amplification of reference gene primers within the assay. To quantify the absolute abundance of each unique TCRbeta CDR3 rearrangement, sequence reads were collapsed and filtered. For each sample, productive Simpson clonality was calculated by taking the square root of Simpson's diversity index across productive rearrangements. Not all clones reach the TCRdb copy of this immuneACCESS table, which keeps in-frame sequences only. Checked studies attribute under half of the gap to unresolved V genes and leave the rest unexplained. V and J calls and clone size are copied from that table; D and trimming were computed from the DNA. The sample profile shows tens of thousands of clones; over 80% of them were found once. The leading ten clones occupy about 3.5% of the sample.

The sequence came from a human donor in a cohort sampled during active COVID-19. The sequence links TRBV27 to TRBJ2-7, and possibly TRBD1, on 6 matching bases. The material sequenced was peripheral blood. The CDR3 loop reads CASSFSRGRSSYEQYF. The DNA is TGTGCCAGCAGTTTCTCCAGGGGAAGGAGCTCCTACGAGCAGTACTTC.